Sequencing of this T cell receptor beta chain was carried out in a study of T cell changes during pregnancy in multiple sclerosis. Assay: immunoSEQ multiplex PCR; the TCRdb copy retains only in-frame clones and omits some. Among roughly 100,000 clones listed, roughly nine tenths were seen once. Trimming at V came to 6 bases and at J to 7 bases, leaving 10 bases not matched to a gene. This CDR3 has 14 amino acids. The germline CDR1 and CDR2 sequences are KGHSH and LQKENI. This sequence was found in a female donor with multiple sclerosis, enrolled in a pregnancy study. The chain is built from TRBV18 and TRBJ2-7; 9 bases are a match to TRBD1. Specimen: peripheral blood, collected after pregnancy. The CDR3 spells CASSQGQGFWEQYF. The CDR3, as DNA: TGTGCCAGCTCGCAGGGACAGGGATTTTGGGAGCAGTACTTC.